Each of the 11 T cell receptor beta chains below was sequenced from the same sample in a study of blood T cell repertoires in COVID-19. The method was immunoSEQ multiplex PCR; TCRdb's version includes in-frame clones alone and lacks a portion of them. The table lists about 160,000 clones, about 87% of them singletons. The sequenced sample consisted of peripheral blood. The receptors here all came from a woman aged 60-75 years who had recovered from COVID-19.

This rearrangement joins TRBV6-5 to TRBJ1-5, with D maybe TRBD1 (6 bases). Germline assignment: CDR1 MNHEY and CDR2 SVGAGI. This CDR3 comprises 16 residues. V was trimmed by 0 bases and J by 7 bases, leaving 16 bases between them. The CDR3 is CASSYSSTGHQQPQHF. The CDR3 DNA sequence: TGTGCCAGCAGTTACTCGTCCACAGGGCATCAGCAGCCCCAGCATTTT.

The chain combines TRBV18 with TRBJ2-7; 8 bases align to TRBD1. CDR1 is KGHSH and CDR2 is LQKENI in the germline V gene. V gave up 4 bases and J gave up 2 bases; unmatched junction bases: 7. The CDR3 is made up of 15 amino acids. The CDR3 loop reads CASSRGTGGPYEQYF. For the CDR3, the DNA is TGTGCCAGCTCACGGGGGACAGGTGGACCCTACGAGCAGTACTTC.

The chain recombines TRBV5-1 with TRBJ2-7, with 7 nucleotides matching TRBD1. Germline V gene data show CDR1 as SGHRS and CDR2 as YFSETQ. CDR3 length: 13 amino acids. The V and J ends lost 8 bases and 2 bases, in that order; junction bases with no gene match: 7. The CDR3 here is CASSGTEAYEQYF. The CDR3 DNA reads TGCGCCAGTTCAGGGACAGAAGCCTACGAGCAGTACTTC. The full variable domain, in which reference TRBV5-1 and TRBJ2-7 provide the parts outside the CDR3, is KAGVTQTPRYLIKTRGQQVTLSCSPISGHRSVSWYQQTPGQGLQFLFEYFSETQRNKGNFPGRFSGRQFSNSRSEMNVSTLELGDSALYLCASSGTEAYEQYFGPGTRLTVT.

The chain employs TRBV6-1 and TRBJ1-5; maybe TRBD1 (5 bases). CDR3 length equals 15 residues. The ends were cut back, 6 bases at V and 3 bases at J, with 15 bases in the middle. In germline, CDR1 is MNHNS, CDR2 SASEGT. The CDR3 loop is CASSNLGRDNQPQHF. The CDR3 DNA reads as TGTGCCAGCAGCAACCTGGGCAGGGACAATCAGCCCCAGCATTTT.

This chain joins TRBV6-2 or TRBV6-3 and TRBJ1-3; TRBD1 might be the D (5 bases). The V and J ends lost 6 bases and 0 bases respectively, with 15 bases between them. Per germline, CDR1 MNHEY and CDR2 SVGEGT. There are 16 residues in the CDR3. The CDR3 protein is CASSPGRGSSGNTIYF. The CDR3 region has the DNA TGTGCCAGCAGCCCTGGGAGGGGTAGCTCTGGAAACACCATATATTTT.

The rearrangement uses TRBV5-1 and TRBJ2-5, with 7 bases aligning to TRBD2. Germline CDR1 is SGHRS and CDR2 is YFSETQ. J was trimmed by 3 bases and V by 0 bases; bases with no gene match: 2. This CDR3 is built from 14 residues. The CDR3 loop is CASSLVAGEETQYF. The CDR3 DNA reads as TGCGCCAGCAGCTTGGTTGCGGGGGAAGAGACCCAGTACTTC.

In nucleotides, the CDR3 is TGTGCCAGCAGTGAAAGTCGAGGAGGGCTGGACGAGCAGTACTTC. It translates to CASSESRGGLDEQYF. The gene calls are TRBV6-1 and TRBJ2-7, with D perhaps matching TRBD2 (6 bases). Trimming cost V 2 bases and J 5 bases, with 16 bases left between them. Germline V gives CDR1 MNHNS, CDR2 SASEGT. This CDR3 spans 15 amino acids.

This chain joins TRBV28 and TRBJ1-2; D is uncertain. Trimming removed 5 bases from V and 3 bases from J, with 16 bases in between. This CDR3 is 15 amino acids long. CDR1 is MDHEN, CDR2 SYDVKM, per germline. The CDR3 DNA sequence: TGTGCCAGCAGTCTCCCCGGGGAGTTTTACTATGGCTACACCTTC. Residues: CASSLPGEFYYGYTF.

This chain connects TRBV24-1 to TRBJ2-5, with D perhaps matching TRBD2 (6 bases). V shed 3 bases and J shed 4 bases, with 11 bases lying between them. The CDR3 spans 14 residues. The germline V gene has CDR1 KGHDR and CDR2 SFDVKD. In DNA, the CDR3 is TGTGCCACCAGTGATGGCGGGGTGGTAGAGACCCAGTACTTC. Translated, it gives CATSDGGVVETQYF.

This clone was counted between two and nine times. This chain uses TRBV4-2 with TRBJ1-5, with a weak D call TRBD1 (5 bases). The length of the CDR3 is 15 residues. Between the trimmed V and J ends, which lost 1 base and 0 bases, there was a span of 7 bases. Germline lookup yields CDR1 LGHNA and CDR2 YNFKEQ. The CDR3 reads CASSQVQDSNQPQHF. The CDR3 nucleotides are TGTGCCAGCAGCCAAGTACAGGATAGCAATCAGCCCCAGCATTTT.

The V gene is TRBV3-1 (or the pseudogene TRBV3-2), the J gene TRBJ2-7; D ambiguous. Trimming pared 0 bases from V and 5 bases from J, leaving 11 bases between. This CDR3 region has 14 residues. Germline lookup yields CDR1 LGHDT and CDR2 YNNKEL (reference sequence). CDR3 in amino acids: CASSQDPHTHEQYF. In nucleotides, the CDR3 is TGTGCCAGCAGCCAAGATCCCCACACCCACGAGCAGTACTTC.